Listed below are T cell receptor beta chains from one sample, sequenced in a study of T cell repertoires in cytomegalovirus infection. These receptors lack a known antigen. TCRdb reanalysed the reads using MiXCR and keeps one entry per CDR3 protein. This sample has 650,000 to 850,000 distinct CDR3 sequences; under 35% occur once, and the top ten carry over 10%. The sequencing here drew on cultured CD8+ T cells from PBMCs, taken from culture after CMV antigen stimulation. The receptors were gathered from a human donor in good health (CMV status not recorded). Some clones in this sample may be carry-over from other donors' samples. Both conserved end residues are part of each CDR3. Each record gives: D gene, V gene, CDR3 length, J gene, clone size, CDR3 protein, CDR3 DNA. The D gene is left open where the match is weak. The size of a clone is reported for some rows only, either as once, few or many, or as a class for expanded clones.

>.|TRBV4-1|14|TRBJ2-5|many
CASSQTLYQETQYF
TGCGCCAGCAGCCAAACGCTGTACCAAGAGACCCAGTACTTC
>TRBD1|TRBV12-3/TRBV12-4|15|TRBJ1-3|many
CASTKDRISGNTIYF
TGTGCCAGCACCAAGGACAGGATCTCTGGAAACACCATATATTTT
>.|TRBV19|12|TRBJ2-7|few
CATSQGLYEQYF
TGTGCCACATCACAGGGACTCTACGAGCAGTACTTC
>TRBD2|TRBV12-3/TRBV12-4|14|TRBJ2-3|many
CASSLAGGEDTQYF
TGTGCCAGCAGCCTAGCGGGGGGAGAAGATACGCAGTATTTT
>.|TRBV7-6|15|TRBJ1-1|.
CASRPRQVGDTEAFF
TGTGCCAGCAGACCCCGACAGGTAGGAGACACTGAAGCTTTCTTT
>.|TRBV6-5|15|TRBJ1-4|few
CASKKFGGSNEKLFF
TGTGCCAGCAAGAAGTTTGGCGGATCTAATGAAAAACTGTTTTTT
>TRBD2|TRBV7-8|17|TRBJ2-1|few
CASSLAPTSGDYNEQFF
TGTGCCAGCAGCTTAGCCCCGACTAGCGGGGACTACAATGAGCAGTTCTTC
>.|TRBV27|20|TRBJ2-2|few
CASSLSSSYKVKWGTGELFF
TGTGCCAGCAGTTTATCTTCCTCCTACAAGGTCAAATGGGGCACCGGGGAGCTGTTTTTT
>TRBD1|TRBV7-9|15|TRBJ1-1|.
CASSPLKGAYSEAFF
TGTGCCAGCAGCCCCCTAAAGGGGGCTTACTCTGAAGCTTTCTTT
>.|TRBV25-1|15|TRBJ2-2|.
CASNSGTPNTGELFF
TGTGCCAGCAATTCCGGGACACCGAACACCGGGGAGCTGTTTTTT
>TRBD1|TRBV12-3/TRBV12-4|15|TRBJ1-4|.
CASSFWAGGLEKLFF
TGTGCCAGCAGTTTTTGGGCAGGGGGCTTGGAAAAACTGTTTTTT
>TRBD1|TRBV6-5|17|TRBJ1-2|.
CASSYDGTGNTNYGYTF
TGTGCCAGCAGTTACGACGGGACAGGAAATACTAACTATGGCTACACCTTC
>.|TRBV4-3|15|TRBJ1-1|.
CASSQVPEGNTEAFF
TGCGCCAGCAGCCAGGTCCCCGAGGGGAACACTGAAGCTTTCTTT
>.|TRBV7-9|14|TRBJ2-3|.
CASSLEEWGGTQYF
TGTGCCAGCAGCCTGGAAGAGTGGGGCGGTACGCAGTATTTT
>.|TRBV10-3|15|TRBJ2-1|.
CAISEFRGKEDEQFF
TGTGCCATCAGTGAGTTCAGGGGAAAAGAGGATGAGCAGTTCTTC
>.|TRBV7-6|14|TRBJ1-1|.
CASGYWQGDTEAFF
TGTGCCAGCGGATACTGGCAGGGAGACACTGAAGCTTTCTTT
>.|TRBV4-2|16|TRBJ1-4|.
CASSQREGGLNEKLFF
TGTGCCAGCAGCCAACGGGAGGGGGGCCTTAATGAAAAACTGTTTTTT
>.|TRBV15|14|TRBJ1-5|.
CATSRRQGNQPQHF
TGTGCCACCAGCAGAAGGCAGGGTAATCAGCCCCAGCATTTT
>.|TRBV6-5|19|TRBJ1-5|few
CASSPRGRVAVYSNQPQHF
TGTGCCAGCAGTCCCAGGGGTAGGGTTGCGGTTTATAGCAATCAGCCCCAGCATTTT
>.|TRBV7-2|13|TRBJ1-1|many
CASTIFKGTEAFF
TGTGCCAGCACCATTTTTAAGGGAACTGAAGCTTTCTTT
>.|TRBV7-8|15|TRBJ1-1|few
CASSPPGTQNTEAFF
TGTGCCAGCAGCCCACCCGGGACACAGAACACTGAAGCTTTCTTT
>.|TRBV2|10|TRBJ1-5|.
CASRGRIKHF
TGTGCCAGCAGGGGACGGATAAAGCATTTT
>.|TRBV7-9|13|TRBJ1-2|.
CASSFVRGHGYTF
TGTGCCAGCAGCTTCGTCAGGGGCCATGGCTACACCTTC
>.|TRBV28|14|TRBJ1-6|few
CASSYSTVNSPLHF
TGTGCCAGCAGCTACAGTACTGTGAATTCACCCCTCCACTTT
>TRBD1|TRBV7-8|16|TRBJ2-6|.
CASSRGQATGANVLTF
TGTGCCAGCAGCAGGGGACAGGCAACTGGGGCCAACGTCCTGACTTTC
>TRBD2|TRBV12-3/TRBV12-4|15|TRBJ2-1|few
CASSSGGPSYNEQFF
TGTGCCAGCAGCAGCGGGGGGCCCTCCTACAATGAGCAGTTCTTC
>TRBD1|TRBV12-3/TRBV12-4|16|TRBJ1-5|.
CASSLTGTGFGQPQHF
TGTGCCAGCAGTTTAACCGGGACAGGGTTCGGCCAGCCCCAGCATTTT
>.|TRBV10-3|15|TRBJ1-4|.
CAISEASREVEKLFF
TGTGCCATCAGTGAAGCGAGCAGGGAGGTTGAAAAACTGTTTTTT
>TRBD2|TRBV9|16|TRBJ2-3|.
CASSTIAGVSTDTQYF
TGTGCCAGCAGCACTATAGCGGGGGTAAGCACAGATACGCAGTATTTT
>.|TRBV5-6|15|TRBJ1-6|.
CASSLAQGVNSPLHF
TGTGCCAGCAGCTTGGCACAGGGAGTTAATTCACCCCTCCACTTT
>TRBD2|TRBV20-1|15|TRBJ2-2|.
CSAFGTSGITGELFF
TGCAGTGCTTTTGGGACTAGCGGGATCACCGGGGAGCTGTTTTTT
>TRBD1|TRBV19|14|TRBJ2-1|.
CASSIGTVSNEQFF
TGTGCCAGTAGTATCGGGACAGTAAGTAATGAGCAGTTCTTC
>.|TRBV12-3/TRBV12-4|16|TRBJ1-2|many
CASSLGPRQNNYGYTF
TGTGCCAGCAGTTTGGGTCCCCGACAGAATAACTATGGCTACACCTTC
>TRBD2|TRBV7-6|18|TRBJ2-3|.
CASSPLAGGSLTTDTQYF
TGTGCCAGCAGCCCACTAGCGGGGGGCTCCCTTACCACAGATACGCAGTATTTT
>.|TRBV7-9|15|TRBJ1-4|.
CASSLFSGFNEKLFF
TGTGCCAGCAGCTTATTTTCCGGGTTCAATGAAAAACTGTTTTTT
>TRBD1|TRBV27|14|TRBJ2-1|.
CASGSGTGNNEQFF
TGTGCCAGCGGGTCCGGGACAGGCAACAATGAGCAGTTCTTC
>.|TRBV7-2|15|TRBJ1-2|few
CASSLSRAANYGYTF
TGTGCCAGCAGCTTGAGCAGGGCAGCTAACTATGGCTACACCTTC
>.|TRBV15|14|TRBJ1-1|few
CATSRRTANTEAFF
TGTGCCACCAGCAGAAGGACAGCTAACACTGAAGCTTTCTTT
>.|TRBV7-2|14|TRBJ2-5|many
CASSLEGMGETQYF
TGTGCCAGCAGCTTAGAGGGGATGGGAGAGACCCAGTACTTC
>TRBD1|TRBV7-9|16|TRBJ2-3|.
CASSPPAGGNTDTQYF
TGTGCCAGCAGCCCCCCGGCAGGGGGAAACACAGATACGCAGTATTTT
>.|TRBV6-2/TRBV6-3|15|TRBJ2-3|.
CASSQGTALADTQYF
TGTGCCAGCAGCCAAGGGACAGCTCTAGCGGATACGCAGTATTTT
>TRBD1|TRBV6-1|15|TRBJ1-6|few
CASSESRGASSPLHF
TGTGCCAGCAGTGAATCCAGGGGGGCAAGTTCACCCCTCCACTTT
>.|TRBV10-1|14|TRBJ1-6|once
CASSEPLQDSPLHF
TGCGCCAGCAGTGAGCCCCTACAGGATTCACCCCTCCACTTT
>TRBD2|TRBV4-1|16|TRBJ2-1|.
CASSQEKRGSYNEQFF
TGCGCCAGCAGCCAAGAAAAGCGGGGTTCCTACAATGAGCAGTTCTTC
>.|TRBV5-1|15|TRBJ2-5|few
CASSLSGLQQETQYF
TGCGCCAGCAGCCTTTCGGGACTGCAACAAGAGACCCAGTACTTC
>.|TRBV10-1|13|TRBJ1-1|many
CASRKATGSEAFF
TGCGCCAGCAGGAAGGCCACGGGCTCCGAAGCTTTCTTT
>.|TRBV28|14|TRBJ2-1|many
CASSPPDTYNEQFF
TGTGCCAGCAGTCCCCCGGACACTTACAATGAGCAGTTCTTC
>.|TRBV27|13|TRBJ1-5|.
CASSLWFGQPQHF
TGTGCCAGCAGTTTATGGTTTGGTCAGCCCCAGCATTTT
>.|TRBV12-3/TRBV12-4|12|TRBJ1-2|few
CASSPGGDHFTF
TGTGCCAGCTCACCCGGGGGGGATCATTTCACCTTC
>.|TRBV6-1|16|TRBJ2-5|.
CASSPGLRVSKETQYF
TGTGCCAGCAGCCCGGGACTTCGAGTATCAAAAGAGACCCAGTACTTC
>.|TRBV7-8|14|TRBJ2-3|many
CASTWGQGPDTQYF
TGTGCCAGCACCTGGGGCCAGGGACCAGATACGCAGTATTTT
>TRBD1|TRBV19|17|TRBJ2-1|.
CASSPTLDRSSYNEQFF
TGTGCCAGTAGTCCAACGTTGGACAGGAGCTCCTACAATGAGCAGTTCTTC
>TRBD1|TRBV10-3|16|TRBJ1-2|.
CAISSETGNSNYGYTF
TGTGCCATCAGCTCCGAGACAGGGAATTCTAACTATGGCTACACCTTC
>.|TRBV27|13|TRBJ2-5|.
CASSFGDQETQYF
TGTGCCAGCAGTTTTGGAGACCAAGAGACCCAGTACTTC